Shown below are 25 T cell receptor beta chains from a single sample sequenced in a study of long-term antiretroviral therapy in people with HIV. This was the immunoSEQ v3.0 assay at survey level. Only in-frame clones appear in the TCRdb table, and some are missing; sequencing was by immunoSEQ multiplex PCR. The data show tens of thousands of clones, more than 65% seen once. Sample: unsorted PBMCs, taken 3 years after starting antiretroviral therapy. The receptors originated from a man aged 50 to 60 with HIV.

The chain links TRBV19 to TRBJ1-5; 9 bases are shared with TRBD1. The CDR3 has 15 residues. The germline gives CDR1 LNHDA, CDR2 SQIVND (reference sequence). V trimming: 7 bases; J trimming: 4 bases; junction bases outside the gene matches: 8. CDR3: CASNSGQGGNQPQHF. The CDR3 region has the DNA TGTGCCAGTAACTCGGGACAGGGCGGGAATCAGCCCCAGCATTTT.

CDR3 loop: CASSQGGVLGGKKEKLFF. The CDR3 bases are TGCGCCAGCAGCCAAGGGGGGGTTTTAGGGGGGAAAAAAGAAAAACTGTTTTTT. V usage is TRBV4-3 and J usage is TRBJ1-4; a possible D gene is TRBD1 (6 bases). Trimming left V 1 base short and J 8 bases short, with 23 bases between. CDR3 size: 18 residues. Germline loops: CDR1 LGHNA, CDR2 YSLEER.

The V and J genes are TRBV11-2 and TRBJ1-5; D not certain. Germline V CDR1 and CDR2: SGHAT, FQNNGV. The CDR3 covers 12 residues. V shed 0 bases and J shed 4 bases, with 1 base lying between them. CDR3 sequence: CASSLENQPQHF. The CDR3 DNA follows: TGTGCCAGCAGCTTAGAAAATCAGCCCCAGCATTTT. Complete variable domain (other parts from reference TRBV11-2 and TRBJ1-5): EAGVAQSPRYKIIEKRQSVAFWCNPISGHATLYWYQQILGQGPKLLIQFQNNGVVDDSQLPKDRFSAERLKGVDSTLKIQPAKLEDSAVYLCASSLENQPQHFGDGTRLSIL.

The genes are TRBV11-3 and TRBJ2-1; tentatively, D is TRBD1 or TRBD2 (5 bases each). V lost 1 base and J 13 bases, leaving 20 bases between the germline ends. The CDR3 length is 15 residues. In germline, CDR1 is SGHNT, CDR2 YENEEA. The CDR3 loop is CASSLVGTEPVPQFF. CDR3 sequence (DNA): TGTGCCAGCAGCTTAGTAGGGACGGAGCCCGTACCCCAGTTCTTC. The full variable domain, completed using reference TRBV11-3 and TRBJ2-1, is EAGVVQSPRYKIIEKKQPVAFWCNPISGHNTLYWYLQNLGQGPELLIRYENEEAVDDSQLPKDRFSAERLKGVDSTLKIQPAELGDSAVYLCASSLVGTEPVPQFFGPGTRLTVL.

The chain links TRBV9 to TRBJ2-7; 9 bases line up with TRBD1. The CDR3 has 16 residues. From germline, CDR1 is SGDLS and CDR2 YYNGEE. J gave up 4 bases and V 4 bases, and 12 bases lay outside the gene matches. The CDR3 sequence: CASSPSGGTGTYEQYF. In nucleotides, the CDR3 is TGTGCCAGCAGCCCCTCGGGTGGGACAGGGACTTACGAGCAGTACTTC.

In its sample, this clone was seen a few times. This sequence joins TRBV9 and TRBJ1-5; D call uncertain. Germline CDR1 is SGDLS and CDR2 is YYNGEE. The CDR3 spans 15 residues. Trimming cost V 0 bases and J 5 bases, with 12 bases left between them. CDR3 nucleotide sequence: TGTGCCAGCAGCGTAGGGTCGCACGTCGATCAGCCCCAGCATTTT. Translation: CASSVGSHVDQPQHF.

The chain carries TRBV29-1 and TRBJ1-3; a weak D match, TRBD1 (5 bases). Germline-derived CDR1 and CDR2 are SQVTM and ANQGSEA. This CDR3 is built from 13 residues. V lost 7 bases and J 2 bases, leaving 12 bases between the germline ends. The CDR3 sequence: CSGGTAAGNTIYF. In DNA form, the CDR3 reads TGCAGCGGAGGGACGGCCGCTGGAAACACCATATATTTT.

The rearrangement links TRBV30 to TRBJ1-1; 8 positions match TRBD1. The CDR3 sequence is 12 residues long. The germline gives CDR1 GTSNPN, CDR2 SVGIG (reference sequence). V dropped 2 bases and J dropped 11; count of bases not matched to a gene: 7. The CDR3 nucleotides read TGTGCCTGGAGTTATACAGGGGGAGCGGCTTTCTTT. It codes for CAWSYTGGAAFF.

CDR3 sequence: CASSDPTGSNEKLFF. The CDR3 DNA reads as TGCGCCAGCAGCGATCCGACAGGGAGTAATGAAAAACTGTTTTTT. The chain joins TRBV5-1 to TRBJ1-4, with TRBD1 matching 7 bases. The CDR3 sequence is 15 residues long. V was pared by 4 bases and J by 4 bases, with 7 bases of the junction left unmatched. Germline V CDR1 and CDR2: SGHRS, YFSETQ.

The chain links TRBV7-8 to TRBJ2-7; D unclear. Germline CDR1 reads SGHVS; CDR2 reads FQNEAQ. This CDR3 has 15 residues. The germline V and J ends were trimmed by 0 bases and 2 bases, with 11 bases remaining between them. The CDR3 DNA sequence: TGTGCCAGCAGCTTAGCCCCGTCCCTTACCTACGAGCAGTACTTC. Translating it yields CASSLAPSLTYEQYF.

This clone was picked up one time. The rearrangement joins TRBV28 to TRBJ2-7; D is unclear. Trimming stripped 1 base from V and 5 bases from J, with 9 bases between. The CDR3 runs to 13 residues. The V gene's germline CDR1 is MDHEN and CDR2 SYDVKM. This CDR3 is CASSLFGRDEQYF. The CDR3 DNA reads TGTGCCAGCAGTTTATTCGGACGCGACGAGCAGTACTTC.

The V and J genes are TRBV5-1 and TRBJ1-2; TRBD1 might be the D (5 bases). Deletions cut 0 bases from V and 2 bases from J, with 11 bases between. The length of the CDR3 is 15 residues. Germline CDR1 SGHRS, CDR2 YFSETQ. The CDR3 DNA reads as TGCGCCAGCAGCTTGGGCGTCGGGGGAAACTATGGCTACACCTTC. Its protein product is CASSLGVGGNYGYTF.

This clone has only one observation. The chain employs TRBV19 and TRBJ1-3; possibly TRBD1 for D (5 bases). Deletions cut 1 base from V and 2 bases from J, with 12 bases between. The germline V gene has CDR1 LNHDA and CDR2 SQIVND (reference sequence). CDR3 length: 16 residues. In nucleotides, the CDR3 is TGTGCCAGTAGTATAGGAGCTCGGGGGACTGGAAACACCATATATTTT. Translating it yields CASSIGARGTGNTIYF.

J is TRBJ1-3 and V is TRBV19; 8 bases map to TRBD1. The trim removed 6 bases at V and 4 bases at J, leaving 11 bases unmatched. CDR1 is LNHDA, CDR2 SQIVND, per germline (reference sequence). The CDR3 runs 16 residues. The CDR3 coding sequence is TGTGCCAGTAGCGATCCAGGGGGCAATTCGGGAAACACCATATATTTT. Translation gives CASSDPGGNSGNTIYF.

Comments on this clone: Other DNA sequences of this sample code for an identical CDR3. The chain links TRBV18 to TRBJ1-1; the match to TRBD1 covers 8 bases. After removal of 5 bases from V and 5 bases from J, the junction contained 10 bases not matched to a gene. There are 15 residues in the CDR3. Germline loops: CDR1 KGHSH, CDR2 LQKENI. As DNA, the CDR3 is TGTGCCAGCTCAATGTCAGGGGGCGCGGTGACTGAAGCTTTCTTT. It yields the protein CASSMSGGAVTEAFF.

This rearrangement joins TRBV4-3 to TRBJ2-1, with 9 bases aligning to TRBD2. V shed 3 bases, J shed 4 bases, and the junction held 7 bases outside the gene matches. The CDR3 has 16 amino acids. Germline V gives CDR1 LGHNA, CDR2 YSLEER. CDR3 sequence: CASSHKTSGRYNEQFF. The CDR3 nucleotides are TGCGCCAGCAGCCACAAGACTAGCGGCCGGTACAATGAGCAGTTCTTC.

This rearrangement joins TRBV15 to TRBJ1-1; no firm D call. Germline lookup yields CDR1 LNHNV and CDR2 YYDKDF (reference sequence). The V end lost 0 bases, the J end lost 1 base, and 9 bases lay between the germline ends. The CDR3 has 15 residues. CDR3 nucleotide sequence: TGTGCCACCAGCAGAGAAAACACTCAGAACACTGAAGCTTTCTTT. Translation: CATSRENTQNTEAFF.

V gene TRBV9 combines with J gene TRBJ2-1; 11 bases align to TRBD2. J lost 5 bases, V lost 1 base, and 5 bases had no gene match. The germline CDR1 and CDR2 sequences are SGDLS and YYNGEE. This CDR3 has 16 residues. The CDR3 nucleotides read TGTGCCAGCAGCGTAATCGGGACTAGCGGACACAATGAGCAGTTCTTC. It codes for CASSVIGTSGHNEQFF.

This clone was seen only once. The chain carries TRBV6-1 and TRBJ1-3; D remains ambiguous. Per the germline V gene, CDR1 is MNHNS and CDR2 is SASEGT. The V and J ends lost 5 bases and 4 bases respectively, with 15 bases between them. The CDR3 is 15 amino acids. CDR3 amino acids: CASSWRPRAGNTIYF. DNA for the CDR3: TGTGCCAGCAGTTGGAGGCCCCGAGCAGGAAACACCATATATTTT.

This CDR3 is CASRQGFYEQYF. CDR3 DNA sequence: TGTGCCAGCAGACAGGGTTTCTACGAGCAGTACTTC. This chain uses TRBV6-5 with TRBJ2-7, with D perhaps matching TRBD1 (6 bases). The CDR3 contains 12 residues. CDR1 is MNHEY, CDR2 SVGAGI, per germline. V was pared by 6 bases and J by 3 bases, with 9 bases between.

The J gene is TRBJ2-1, the V gene TRBV6-6, with 7 bases identical to TRBD2. CDR3 length equals 15 residues. Germline-derived CDR1 and CDR2 are MNHNY and SVGAGI (reference sequence). After removal of 2 bases from V and 6 bases from J, the junction contained 7 bases not matched to a gene. The CDR3 coding sequence is TGTGCCAGCAGTTACGGCGGGAGTGGGGGCAATGAGCAGTTCTTC. This sequence encodes CASSYGGSGGNEQFF.

CDR3 sequence: CASSYLGAGGWYGYTF. CDR3 sequence (DNA): TGTGCCAGCAGTTACCTCGGGGCAGGGGGCTGGTATGGCTACACCTTC. The V and J genes are TRBV6-5 and TRBJ1-2; 8 bases match TRBD1. Germline V gene data show CDR1 as MNHEY and CDR2 as SVGAGI. V gave up 2 bases and J gave up 5 bases; unmatched junction bases: 10. The CDR3 extends over 16 amino acids.

This clone was picked up a small number of times. The chain links TRBV5-1 to TRBJ1-1; 7 bases agree with TRBD1. V gave up 4 bases and J gave up 1 base; unmatched junction bases: 7. The CDR3 consists of 15 residues. Looked up from germline, CDR1 is SGHRS and CDR2 is YFSETQ. The CDR3 bases are TGCGCCAGCAGCATCCGGGGGGACAGGAACACTGAAGCTTTCTTT. Protein: CASSIRGDRNTEAFF.

This clone has only a few counts. The chain is built from TRBV5-1 and TRBJ2-3; TRBD1 matches 8 bases. The J segment lost 3 bases and the V segment lost 1 base, leaving 4 bases of the junction unmatched. CDR1 and CDR2 from the germline V gene are SGHRS and YFSETQ. This CDR3 is 15 amino acids long. This CDR3 reads CASSLLTGETDTQYF. CDR3 DNA sequence: TGCGCCAGCAGCTTGTTGACAGGGGAAACAGATACGCAGTATTTT.

The chain joins TRBV2 to TRBJ1-1; possible D gene TRBD1, 5 bases. The V end was cut by 4 bases, the J end by 4 bases, with 16 bases between. Germline V gene sequence: CDR1 SNHLY, CDR2 FYNNEI. The CDR3 has 15 amino acids. The CDR3 coding sequence is TGTGCCAGCAGTGTACTCCGGGGCCTGGGCACTGAAGCTTTCTTT. Protein: CASSVLRGLGTEAFF.